This TCR beta chain was identified during a study of cytomegalovirus exposure and HLA in healthy donors. PCR was performed using 60 Vbeta and 13 Jbeta primers. Sequenced by immunoSEQ multiplex PCR; TCRdb stores in-frame clones only, minus some. The data contain about 110,000 clones, nearly 70% of them singletons. This CDR3 spans 14 amino acids. V lost 5 bases and J 3 bases, leaving 12 bases between the germline ends. CDR1 and CDR2 from the germline V gene are SGHTA and FQGNSA. Study results and limitations: Overall, approximately 150 TCR beta chains were annotated as cytomegalovirus-associated. Most TCR sequences proved rare, with some public TCRs found in many donors. Immune exposure information comprised only CMV serostatus. Within an earlier analysis, most TCR beta V segments proved productive either about 90% or about 30% of the time.

In the case of this clone: Its antigen is not identified.

The chain employs TRBV7-2 and TRBJ2-3; D perhaps matches TRBD1 (6 bases). The material sequenced was PBMCs. This receptor was identified in a woman in her seventies in good health and CMV-seropositive. The CDR3, as DNA: TGTGCCAGCAGCATGGGACATTATACAGATACGCAGTATTTT. It specifies CASSMGHYTDTQYF. The entire variable domain, with the rest obtained from reference TRBV7-2 and TRBJ2-3, is as follows: GAGVSQSPSNKVTEKGKDVELRCDPISGHTALYWYRQSLGQGLEFLIYFQGNSAPDKSGLPSDRFSAERTGGSVSTLTIQRTQQEDSAVYLCASSMGHYTDTQYFGPGTRLTVL.